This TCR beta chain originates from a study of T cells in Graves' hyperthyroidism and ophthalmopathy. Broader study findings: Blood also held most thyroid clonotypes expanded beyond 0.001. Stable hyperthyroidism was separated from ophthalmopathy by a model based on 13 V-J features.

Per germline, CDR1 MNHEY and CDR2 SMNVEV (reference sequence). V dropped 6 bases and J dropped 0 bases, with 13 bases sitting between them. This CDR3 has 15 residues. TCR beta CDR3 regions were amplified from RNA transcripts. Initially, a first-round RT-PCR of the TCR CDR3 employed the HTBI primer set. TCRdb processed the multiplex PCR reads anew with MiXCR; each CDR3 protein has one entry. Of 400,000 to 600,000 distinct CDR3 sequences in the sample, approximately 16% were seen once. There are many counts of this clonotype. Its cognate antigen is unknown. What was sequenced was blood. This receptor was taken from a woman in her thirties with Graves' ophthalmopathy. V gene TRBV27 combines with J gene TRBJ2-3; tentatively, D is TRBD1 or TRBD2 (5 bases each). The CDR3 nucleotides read TGTGCCAGCAGCACTGGGACGGCCAGCACAGATACGCAGTATTTT. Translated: CASSTGTASTDTQYF.